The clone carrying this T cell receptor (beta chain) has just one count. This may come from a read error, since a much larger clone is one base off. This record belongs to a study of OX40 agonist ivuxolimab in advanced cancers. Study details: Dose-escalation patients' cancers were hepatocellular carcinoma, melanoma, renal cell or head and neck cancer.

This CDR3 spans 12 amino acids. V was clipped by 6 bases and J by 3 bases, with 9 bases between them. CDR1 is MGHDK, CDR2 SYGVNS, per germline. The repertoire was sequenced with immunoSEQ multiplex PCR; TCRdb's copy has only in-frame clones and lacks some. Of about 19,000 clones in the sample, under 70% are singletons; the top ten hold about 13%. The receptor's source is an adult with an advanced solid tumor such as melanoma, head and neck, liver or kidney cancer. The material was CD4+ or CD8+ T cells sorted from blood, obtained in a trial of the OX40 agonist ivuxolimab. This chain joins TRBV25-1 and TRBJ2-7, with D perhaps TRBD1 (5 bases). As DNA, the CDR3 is TGTGCCAGCAGCTTAGGGGTCTACGAGCAGTACTTC. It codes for CASSLGVYEQYF.